The present TCR beta chain was sequenced within a study of Ad26.COV2.S vaccination and SARS-CoV-2 variants. Study details: Participants got Ad26.COV2.S intramuscularly, once or twice 56 days apart.

Study-wide results and caveats: Participants in the vaccine arm had higher spike-specific TCR breadth; placebo recipients had lower.

Sequencing used immunoSEQ multiplex PCR; TCRdb keeps in-frame clones, though not all of them. The table includes around 250,000 clones, around nine tenths detected once. Treatment indicated: roughly 19 received Ad26.COV2.S at low or high dose, single or two shots; a few received placebo; per-sample allocation not given. Specimen acquisition occurred on day 63 following the initial vaccine or placebo injection. Adults aged 18-55 years in Boston included the donor. Built on an Ad26 vector, the vaccine expressed Wuhan-strain SARS-CoV-2 spike. V was shortened by 7 bases and J by 4 bases, with 13 bases between the two germline ends. This CDR3 spans 13 amino acids. Germline lookup yields CDR1 LNHDA and CDR2 SQIVND (reference sequence). As to this clone: What it recognizes is unknown.

This chain links TRBV19 with TRBJ1-1; D is unresolved. Here the sequenced sample was peripheral blood, taken in a trial of Ad26.COV2.S vaccine versus placebo. This receptor was obtained from a person aged 18-60 years who received the Ad26.COV2.S COVID-19 vaccine or a placebo. CDR3 DNA sequence: TGTGCCAGTAAAGCGGAGGCGTTCACTGAAGCTTTCTTT. This sequence encodes CASKAEAFTEAFF.